The 4 T cell receptor beta chains below were found in one sample sequenced in a study of cytotoxic CD8 clonotypes in ibrutinib-treated CLL. Profiled with immunoSEQ multiplex PCR; TCRdb holds only in-frame clones, not every one. The repertoire has 80,000 to 95,000 clones, roughly 80% of them found once; the top ten carry 4.8%. The sequencing here drew on PBMCs, taken after 12 months of ibrutinib treatment. These receptors were collected from a human donor with chronic lymphocytic leukemia.

The rearrangement joins TRBV28 to TRBJ2-1; 8 bases are a match to TRBD1. V shed 7 bases, J shed 8 bases, and the junction held 16 bases outside the gene matches. Germline assignment: CDR1 MDHEN and CDR2 SYDVKM. The CDR3 runs to 16 residues. The CDR3: CASTPGGQATGDEQFF. The CDR3 region has the DNA TGTGCCAGCACCCCAGGGGGACAGGCCACTGGCGATGAGCAGTTCTTC.

The V call is TRBV5-1, the J call TRBJ2-1, with D unclear. The V gene's germline CDR1 is SGHRS and CDR2 YFSETQ. The V end lost 4 bases, the J end lost 5 bases, and 13 bases lay between the germline ends. This CDR3 region has 14 residues. The CDR3 coding sequence is TGCGCCAGCAGCCGAACCGACGGCAACAATGAGCAGTTCTTC. This translates into CASSRTDGNNEQFF.

V usage is TRBV7-3 and J usage is TRBJ2-1; tentatively, D is TRBD2 (5 bases). From germline, CDR1 is SGHTA and CDR2 FQGTGA. Trimming removed 5 bases from V and 9 bases from J, with 20 bases in between. The length of the CDR3 is 15 residues. CDR3 amino acids: CASSPRAARAGEQFF. For the CDR3, the DNA is TGTGCCAGCAGCCCCCGGGCCGCGAGGGCCGGTGAGCAGTTCTTC.

The chain has TRBV19 and TRBJ2-1, with D hard to call. Germline V gene sequence: CDR1 LNHDA, CDR2 SQIVND (reference sequence). V gave up 5 bases and J gave up 2 bases, with 1 base separating them. The CDR3 extends over 11 amino acids. The CDR3 is CASSAYNEQFF. The CDR3 nucleotides are TGTGCCAGTAGTGCCTACAATGAGCAGTTCTTC.